The present entry profiles one T cell receptor (beta chain) with its context. Gene names denote mouse genes. These data come from a study of CD8+ T cells in alopecia areata. Background on the study: Skin-grafted roughly 7-10-week-old female C3H/HeJ mice received tissue from roughly 6-13-month-old C3H/HeJ donors with spontaneous alopecia.

Using CD4, CD8alpha, NKG2D, NKG2ACE and other markers, pooled cutaneous lymph node cells were sorted. The authors extracted RNA and reverse transcribed it into cDNA as the sequencing template. Libraries were prepared by immunoSEQ multiplex PCR; TCRdb keeps only in-frame clonotypes and omits some of them. This sample comprises about 270,000 clones, none seen once only. This TCR was recovered from a C3H/HeJ mouse with alopecia areata. The mice in this strain carry MHC haplotype H2-k. Sequenced: CD4+ T cells sorted from a lymph node.

CDR3 amino acids: CASRPGASAETLYF. The sequenced CDR3 bases are TGTGCCAGCAGGCCTGGGGCTAGTGCAGAA. The rearrangement joins TRBV13-1 to TRBJ2-3, with D perhaps matching TRBD2 (6 bases). The read falls 4 residues short of the CDR3 end, and the missing part is taken from the germline J gene. There are 14 residues in the CDR3. With 5 bases removed from V and 0 bases from J, the gap between germline ends came to 10 bases. Per the germline V gene, CDR1 is NSHNY and CDR2 is SYGAGN.